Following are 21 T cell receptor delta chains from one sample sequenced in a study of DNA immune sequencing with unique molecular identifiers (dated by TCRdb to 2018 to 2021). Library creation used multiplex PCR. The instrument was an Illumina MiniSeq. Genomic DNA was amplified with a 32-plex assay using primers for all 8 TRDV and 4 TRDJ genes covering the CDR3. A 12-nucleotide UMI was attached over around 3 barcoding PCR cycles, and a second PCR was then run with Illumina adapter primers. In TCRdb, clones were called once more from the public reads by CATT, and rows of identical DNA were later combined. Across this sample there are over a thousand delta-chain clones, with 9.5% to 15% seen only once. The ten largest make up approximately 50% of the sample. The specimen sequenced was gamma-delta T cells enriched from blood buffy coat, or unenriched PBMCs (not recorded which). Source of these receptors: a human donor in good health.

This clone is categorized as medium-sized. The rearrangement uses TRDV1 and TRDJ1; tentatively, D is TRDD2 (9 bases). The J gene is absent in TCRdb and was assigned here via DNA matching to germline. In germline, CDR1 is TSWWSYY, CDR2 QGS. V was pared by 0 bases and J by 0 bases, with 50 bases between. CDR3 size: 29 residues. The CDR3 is CALGELLPTWGSWYWGCPARKRYTDKLIF. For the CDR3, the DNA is TGTGCTCTTGGGGAACTCCTTCCTACGTGGGGCTCGTGGTACTGGGGGTGCCCAGCCCGCAAAAGATACACCGATAAACTCATCTTT.

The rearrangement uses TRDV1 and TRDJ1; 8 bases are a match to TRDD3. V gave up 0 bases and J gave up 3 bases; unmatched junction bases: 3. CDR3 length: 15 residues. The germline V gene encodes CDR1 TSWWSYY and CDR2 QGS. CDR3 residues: CALGELPGYADKLIF. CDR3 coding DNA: TGTGCTCTTGGGGAACTCCCGGGATACGCCGATAAACTCATCTTT.

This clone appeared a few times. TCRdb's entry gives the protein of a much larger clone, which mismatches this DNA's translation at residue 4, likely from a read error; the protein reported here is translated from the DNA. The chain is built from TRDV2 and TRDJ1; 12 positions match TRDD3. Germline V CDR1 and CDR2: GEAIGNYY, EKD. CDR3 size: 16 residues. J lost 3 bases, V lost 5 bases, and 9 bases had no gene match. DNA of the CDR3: TGTGCCTGTGGCAAGCTGGGGGATACGCAGGCCGATAAACTCATCTTT. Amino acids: CACGKLGDTQADKLIF.

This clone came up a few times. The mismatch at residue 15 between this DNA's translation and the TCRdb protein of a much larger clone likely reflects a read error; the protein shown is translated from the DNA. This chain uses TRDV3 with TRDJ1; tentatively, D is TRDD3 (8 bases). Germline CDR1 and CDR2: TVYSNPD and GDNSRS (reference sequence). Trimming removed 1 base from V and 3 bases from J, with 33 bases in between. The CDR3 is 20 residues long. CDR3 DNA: TGTGCCTTTAATGACCCCTTTCCTACGACTGGGGGGGCATACCCCGATAAACTCATCTTT. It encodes CAFNDPFPTTGGAYPDKLIF.

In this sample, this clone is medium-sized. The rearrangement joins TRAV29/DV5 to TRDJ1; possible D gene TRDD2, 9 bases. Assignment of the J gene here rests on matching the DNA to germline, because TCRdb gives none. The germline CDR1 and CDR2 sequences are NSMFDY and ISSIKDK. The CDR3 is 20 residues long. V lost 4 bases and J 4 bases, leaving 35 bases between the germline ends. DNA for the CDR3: TGTGCAGCAGTCACCTTCCTACGTAACTCTGGGGGAGCGCTTAACGATAAACTCATCTTT. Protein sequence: CAAVTFLRNSGGALNDKLIF.

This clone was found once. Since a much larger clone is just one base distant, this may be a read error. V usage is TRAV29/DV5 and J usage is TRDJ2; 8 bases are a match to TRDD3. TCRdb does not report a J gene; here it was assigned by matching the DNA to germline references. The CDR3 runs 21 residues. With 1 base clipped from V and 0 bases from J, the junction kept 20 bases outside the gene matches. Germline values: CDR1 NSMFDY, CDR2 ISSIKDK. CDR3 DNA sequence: TGTGCAGCAAGCATAGGTTCCCCAGTTTACTGGGGGCCACCTTTGACAGCACAACTCTTCTTT. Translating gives CAASIGSPVYWGPPLTAQLFF.

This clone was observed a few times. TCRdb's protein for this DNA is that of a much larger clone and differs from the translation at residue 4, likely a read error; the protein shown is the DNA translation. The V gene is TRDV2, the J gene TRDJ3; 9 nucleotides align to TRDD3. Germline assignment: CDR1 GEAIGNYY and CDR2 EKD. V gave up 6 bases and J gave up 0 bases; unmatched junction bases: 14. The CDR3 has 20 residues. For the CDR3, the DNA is TGTGCCTGTTATCCCATTGTACTGGGGGAAAGCTCCTGGGACACCCGACAGATGTTTTTC. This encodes CACYPIVLGESSWDTRQMFF.

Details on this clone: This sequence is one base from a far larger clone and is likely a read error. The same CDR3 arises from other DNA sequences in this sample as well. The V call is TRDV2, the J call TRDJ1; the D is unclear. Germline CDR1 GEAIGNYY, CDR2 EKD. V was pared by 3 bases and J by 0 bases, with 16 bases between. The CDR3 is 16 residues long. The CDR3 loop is CACDPSDRKYTDKLIF. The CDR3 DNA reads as TGTGCCTGTGACCCGTCTGATCGGAAGTACACCGATAAACTCATCTTT.

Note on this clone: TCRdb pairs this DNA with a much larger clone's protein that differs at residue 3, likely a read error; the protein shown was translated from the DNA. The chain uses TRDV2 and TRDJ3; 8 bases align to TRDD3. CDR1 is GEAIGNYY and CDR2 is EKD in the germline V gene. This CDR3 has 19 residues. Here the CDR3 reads CAFDTMTGGASWDTRQMFF. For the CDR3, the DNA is TGTGCCTTTGACACGATGACTGGGGGGGCGTCCTGGGACACCCGACAGATGTTTTTC.

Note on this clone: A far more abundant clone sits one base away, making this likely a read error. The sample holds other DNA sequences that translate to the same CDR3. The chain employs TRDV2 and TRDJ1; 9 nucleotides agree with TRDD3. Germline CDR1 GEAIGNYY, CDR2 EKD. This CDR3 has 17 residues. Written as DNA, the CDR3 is TGTGCGTGTGACACCCTTACTGGGGGACCCTACACCGATAAACTCATCTTT. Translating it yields CACDTLTGGPYTDKLIF.

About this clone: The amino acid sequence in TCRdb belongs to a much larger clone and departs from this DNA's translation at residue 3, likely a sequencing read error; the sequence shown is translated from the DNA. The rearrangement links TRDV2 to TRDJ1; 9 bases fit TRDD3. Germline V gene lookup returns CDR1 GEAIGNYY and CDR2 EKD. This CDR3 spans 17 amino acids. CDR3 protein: CARDTLGDGKYTDKLIF. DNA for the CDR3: TGTGCCCGTGACACTCTGGGGGATGGAAAGTACACCGATAAACTCATCTTT.

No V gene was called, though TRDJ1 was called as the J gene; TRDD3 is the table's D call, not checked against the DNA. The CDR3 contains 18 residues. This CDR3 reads CALGEPDLLGDTTDKLIF. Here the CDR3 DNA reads TGTGCTCTTGGGGAACCAGATTTACTGGGGGATACCACCGATAAACTCATCTTT.

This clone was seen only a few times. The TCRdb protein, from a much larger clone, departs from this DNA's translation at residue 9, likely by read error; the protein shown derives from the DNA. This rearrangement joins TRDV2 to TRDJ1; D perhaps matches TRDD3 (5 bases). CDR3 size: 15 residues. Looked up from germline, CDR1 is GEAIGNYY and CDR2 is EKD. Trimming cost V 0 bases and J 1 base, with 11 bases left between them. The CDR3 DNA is TGTGCCTGTGACACCGTCGGGGGTGGCACCGATAAACTCATCTTT. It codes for CACDTVGGGTDKLIF.

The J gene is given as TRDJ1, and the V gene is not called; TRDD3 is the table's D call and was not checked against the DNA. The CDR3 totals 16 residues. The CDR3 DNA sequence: TGTGCAGCAAGCCCATACGTTGGGGGATACGCCGATAAACTCATCTTT. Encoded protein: CAASPYVGGYADKLIF.

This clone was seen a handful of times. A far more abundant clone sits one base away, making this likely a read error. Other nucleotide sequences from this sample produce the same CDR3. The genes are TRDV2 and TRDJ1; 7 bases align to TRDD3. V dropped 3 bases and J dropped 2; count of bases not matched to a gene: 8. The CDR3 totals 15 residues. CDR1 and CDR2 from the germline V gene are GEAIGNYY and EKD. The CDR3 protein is CACDLLGTDTDKLIF. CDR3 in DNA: TGTGCCTGTGACCTACTGGGGACAGATACCGATAAACTCATCTTT.

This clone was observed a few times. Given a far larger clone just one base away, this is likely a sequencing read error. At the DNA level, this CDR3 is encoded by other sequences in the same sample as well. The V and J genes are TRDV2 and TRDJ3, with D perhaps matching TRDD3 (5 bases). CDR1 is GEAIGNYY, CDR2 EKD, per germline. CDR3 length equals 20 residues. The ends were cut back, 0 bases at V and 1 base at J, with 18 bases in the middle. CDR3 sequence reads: CACDTLGTTNGSWDTRQMFF. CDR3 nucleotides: TGTGCCTGTGACACCTTGGGGACCACGAACGGATCCTGGGACACCCGACAGATGTTTTTC.

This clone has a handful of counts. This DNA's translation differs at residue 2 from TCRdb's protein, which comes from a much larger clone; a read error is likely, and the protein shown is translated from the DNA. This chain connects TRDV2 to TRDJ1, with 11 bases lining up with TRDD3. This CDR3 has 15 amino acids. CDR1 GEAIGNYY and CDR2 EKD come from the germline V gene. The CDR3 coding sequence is TGTTCCTGTGCCCAACTGGGGGATAGGGACGATAAACTCATCTTT. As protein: CSCAQLGDRDDKLIF.

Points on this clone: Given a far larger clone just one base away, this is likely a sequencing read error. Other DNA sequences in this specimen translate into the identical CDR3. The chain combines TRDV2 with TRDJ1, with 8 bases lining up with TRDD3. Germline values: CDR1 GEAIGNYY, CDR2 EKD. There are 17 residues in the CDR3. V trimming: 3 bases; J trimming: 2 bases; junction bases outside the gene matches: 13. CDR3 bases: TGTGCCTGTGACTCACTTCCCTACGGGGATACAACCGATAAACTCATCTTT. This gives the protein CACDSLPYGDTTDKLIF.

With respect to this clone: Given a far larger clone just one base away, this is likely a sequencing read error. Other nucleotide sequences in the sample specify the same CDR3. This chain's CDR3 is CACDTGGLRSSWDTRQMFF. CDR3 DNA: TGTGCCTGCGACACGGGGGGGCTACGGAGCTCCTGGGACACCCGACAGATGTTTTTC. The chain combines TRDV2 with TRDJ3, with D perhaps matching TRDD3 (5 bases). CDR1 and CDR2 from the germline V gene are GEAIGNYY and EKD. The CDR3 covers 19 residues.

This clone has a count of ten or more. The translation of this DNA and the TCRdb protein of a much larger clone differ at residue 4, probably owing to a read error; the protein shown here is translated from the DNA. CDR3 bases: TGTGCCTGTACCCAACTGGGGGATAGGGACGATAAACTCATCTTT. This encodes CACTQLGDRDDKLIF. This chain joins TRDV2 and TRDJ1; 11 bases fit TRDD3. The trim removed 6 bases at V and 4 bases at J, leaving 9 bases unmatched. CDR1 and CDR2 (germline): GEAIGNYY, EKD. CDR3 length: 15 residues.

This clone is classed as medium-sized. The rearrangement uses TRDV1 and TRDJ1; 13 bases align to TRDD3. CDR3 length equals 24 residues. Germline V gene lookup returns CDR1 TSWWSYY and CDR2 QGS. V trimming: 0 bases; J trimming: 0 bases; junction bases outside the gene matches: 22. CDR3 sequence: CALGELASPWTGGYGACDTDKLIF. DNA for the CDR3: TGTGCTCTTGGGGAACTAGCTTCCCCTTGGACTGGGGGATACGGGGCATGTGACACCGATAAACTCATCTTT.